This TCR beta chain derives from a study of radiotherapy plus CTLA-4 blockade in lung cancer. TCRdb's table, derived via immunoSEQ multiplex PCR, lists solely in-frame clones and lacks some. This table holds more than 55,000 clones, over 70% found once. Between the trimmed V and J ends, which lost 5 bases and 4 bases, there was a span of 15 bases. Germline V gene lookup returns CDR1 SGHAT and CDR2 FQNNGV. The CDR3 is 14 residues long. The TCR sequence derives from a human donor with non-small cell lung cancer who had a partial response to radiotherapy plus ipilimumab. The starting material was peripheral blood, obtained from a patient treated with radiotherapy plus ipilimumab. This chain connects TRBV11-2 to TRBJ2-7, with D unclear. Here the CDR3 DNA reads TGTGCCAGCAGCGCCCTCCCTGACGGGTACGAGCAGTACTTC. Its translation is CASSALPDGYEQYF.